This T cell receptor beta chain was recovered during a study of spatial heterogeneity in lung cancer. The CDR3 is 12 residues long. Trimming stripped 3 bases from V and 8 bases from J, with 10 bases between. Germline CDR1 SQVTM, CDR2 ANQGSEA. Unique molecular identifiers tagged every individual TCR cDNA molecule. TCRdb passed the 5' RACE reads through MiXCR, listing each CDR3 protein once. The data contain under 100,000 distinct CDR3 sequences, roughly 9.5% of them seen just once; the ten biggest clones take up 6.9%. This clonotype was detected ten times or more. Time point described: sample taken at primary tumor resection. The sequenced material consisted of unsorted whole RNA from tumor, nontumor lung or frozen PBMC.

The sequence came from a male donor with early-stage non-small cell lung cancer. The chain joins TRBV29-1 to TRBJ1-4, with TRBD1 as a possible D gene (5 bases). Sequencing was performed on PBMCs, taken at surgery. CDR3 nucleotide sequence: TGCAGCGTTGAGGTATGGGGCGAAAAACTGTTTTTT. Translated, it gives CSVEVWGEKLFF. The variable domain in full, with the rest retrieved from reference TRBV29-1 and TRBJ1-4, is SAVISQKPSRDICQRGTSLTIQCQVDSQVTMMFWYRQQPGQSLTLIATANQGSEATYESGFVIDKFPISRPNLTFSTLTVSNMSPEDSSIYLCSVEVWGEKLFFGSGTQLSVL.